This T cell receptor (beta chain) was sequenced during a study of cytomegalovirus exposure and HLA in healthy donors. Study results and caveats: Later analysis identified several of the most significant clusters that appeared linked to common viral pathogens. For TCR beta chains, V- and J-gene trimming was later linked to a missense DCLRE1C variant.

Use of 60 Vbeta and 13 Jbeta primers characterized the PCR. The authors' processing: As a later analysis found, there were 78 million or so unique TCR beta chains, of which around 9.9 million were shared. Assay used: immunoSEQ multiplex PCR; TCRdb lists only in-frame clones, some missing. V, J and clone size derive from that table, while D and trimming were established from the DNA sequence. The data show roughly 200,000 clones, approximately 83% seen once. In germline, CDR1 is SQVTM, CDR2 ANQGSEA. V lost 1 base and J 3 bases, leaving 6 bases between the germline ends. CDR3 length: 12 amino acids. As for this clone: Its antigen is unidentified.

Unrecorded immune exposure was likely among donors, who were nominally healthy when sampled. The sequenced sample was PBMCs. The rearrangement joins TRBV29-1 to TRBJ2-5; maybe TRBD2 (5 bases). This clonotype was sampled from a boy aged 2-9 years in good health and CMV-seronegative. CDR3 sequence (DNA): TGCAGCGTTGAAGCCGGGGAAGAGACCCAGTACTTC. This codes for CSVEAGEETQYF.